This section outlines one T cell receptor (beta chain) sequence together with its context. Its antigen is undetermined. The primer mix had 60 Vbeta and 13 Jbeta primers. Only in-frame clones appear in the TCRdb table, and some are missing; sequencing was by immunoSEQ multiplex PCR. The table lists 150,000 or so clones, 75% to 85% of them singletons. With 0 bases removed from V and 2 bases from J, the gap between germline ends came to 11 bases. The germline gives CDR1 SGHRS, CDR2 YFSETQ. CDR3 length equals 15 residues. This sample was included in a study of cytomegalovirus exposure and HLA in healthy donors. Study-wide findings and caveats: Only CMV serostatus was available as immune exposure information. The listing of roughly 160 TCR beta chains classed them as cytomegalovirus-associated.

The chain uses TRBV5-1 and TRBJ1-2, with D possibly being TRBD1 (5 bases). The source is a man aged 45-60 years in good health and CMV-seropositive. Sequenced input: PBMCs. CDR3 nucleotide sequence: TGCGCCAGCAGCTTGGGTGACAGCACCAACTATGGCTACACCTTC. Protein sequence: CASSLGDSTNYGYTF.